These 20 T cell receptor beta chains originate from one sample sequenced in a study of response to subunit inactivated influenza vaccine. In TCRdb, the RT-PCR reads were re-called with MiXCR into one record per CDR3 protein. The table shows about 650,000 distinct CDR3 sequences, with about 14% occurring only once. Sequenced here: PBMCs from blood, sampled around 15 days before vaccination. The receptors stem from a man aged 50-60 years who received an inactivated influenza vaccine.

The rearrangement uses TRBV5-5 and TRBJ1-2; 8 bases are shared with TRBD1. The CDR3 is 13 residues long. The germline CDR1 and CDR2 sequences are SGHKS and YYEKEE (reference sequence). Trimming cost V 4 bases and J 8 bases; bases outside gene matches: 7. This CDR3 reads CASSLDRVRGYTF. Here the CDR3 DNA reads TGTGCCAGCAGCCTGGACAGGGTGCGGGGCTACACCTTC.

The CDR3: CASSYASLAYGYEQFF. The CDR3 DNA reads TGTGCCAGCAGTTACGCTTCTCTAGCATATGGCTATGAGCAGTTCTTC. The V call is TRBV6-2 or TRBV6-3, the J call TRBJ2-1; a possible D gene is TRBD2 (5 bases). V lost 2 bases and J lost 8, with 19 bases in between. Looked up from germline, CDR1 is MNHEY and CDR2 is SVGEGT. CDR3 length: 16 residues.

The V call is TRBV9, the J call TRBJ2-5; TRBD2 agrees at 12 bases. After removal of 4 bases from V and 5 bases from J, the junction contained 12 bases not matched to a gene. In germline, CDR1 is SGDLS, CDR2 YYNGEE. This CDR3 has 17 residues. The CDR3 spells CASSPSGLAGMGETQYF. The CDR3 nucleotides read TGTGCCAGCAGCCCCTCCGGACTAGCGGGAATGGGTGAGACCCAGTACTTC.

This clonotype was observed a handful of times. This chain joins TRBV11-2 and TRBJ2-7, with 9 bases lining up with TRBD1. Germline trimming cut 1 base from V and 1 base from J; bases unmatched to any gene: 5. Germline CDR1 is SGHAT and CDR2 is FQNNGV. The CDR3 runs to 16 residues. CDR3 DNA: TGTGCCAGCAGCTTAGGGAGCGGGACAGGGTCCTACGAGCAGTACTTC. It specifies CASSLGSGTGSYEQYF.

This sequence joins TRBV6-5 and TRBJ1-4, with D hard to call. This CDR3 region has 15 residues. Germline CDR1 MNHEY, CDR2 SVGAGI. V lost 2 bases to trimming and J lost 0 bases, with 7 bases between them. The CDR3 DNA follows: TGTGCCAGCAGTTACGCGCGAGCAACTAATGAAAAACTGTTTTTT. This sequence encodes CASSYARATNEKLFF.

The genes are TRBV9 and TRBJ1-6, with D possibly matching TRBD1 (5 bases). The CDR3 loop spans 15 amino acids. From germline, CDR1 is SGDLS and CDR2 YYNGEE. V was clipped by 4 bases and J by 10 bases, with 18 bases between them. Here the CDR3 DNA reads TGTGCCAGCAGCCAAGGCCAGGGACGAGGGTCACCCCTCCACTTT. This gives the protein CASSQGQGRGSPLHF.

The gene calls are TRBV4-2 and TRBJ2-2; D is perhaps TRBD2 (5 bases). The CDR3 covers 16 residues. V lost 4 bases to trimming and J lost 0 bases, with 12 bases between them. CDR1 is LGHNA, CDR2 YNFKEQ, per germline. As DNA, the CDR3 is TGTGCCAGCAGCCCAGCTGACGGGGCGAACACCGGGGAGCTGTTTTTT. Its translation: CASSPADGANTGELFF.

J is TRBJ1-5 and V is TRBV6-2 or TRBV6-3, with 7 bases lining up with TRBD1. Germline V gene data show CDR1 as MNHEY and CDR2 as SVGEGT. CDR3 length: 15 residues. Trimming removed 6 bases from V and 4 bases from J; junction bases left unmatched: 9. The chain's CDR3 is CASSRTGQANQPQHF. CDR3 coding DNA: TGTGCCAGCAGCCGAACTGGACAGGCAAATCAGCCCCAGCATTTT.

The chain combines TRBV4-1 with TRBJ2-3, with D possibly matching TRBD2 (6 bases). This CDR3 has 15 amino acids. Germline V CDR1 and CDR2: MGHRA, YSYEKL. Trimming left V 4 bases short and J 3 bases short, with 14 bases between. As DNA, the CDR3 is TGCGCCAGCAGCCGCACTGGACTAAAAACAGATACGCAGTATTTT. Its protein is CASSRTGLKTDTQYF.

The chain employs TRBV6-2 or TRBV6-3 and TRBJ1-4, with D unclear. CDR3 length: 15 amino acids. V lost 2 bases and J lost 3, with 10 bases in between. Germline values: CDR1 MNHEY, CDR2 SVGEGT. CDR3 amino acids: CASSYDPGSNEKLFF. The DNA for the CDR3 is TGTGCCAGCAGTTACGATCCGGGCTCTAATGAAAAACTGTTTTTT.

This clonotype appeared many times. This sequence joins TRBV12-3 or TRBV12-4 and TRBJ2-1; possible D gene TRBD2, 7 bases. V was trimmed by 6 bases and J by 0 bases, leaving 15 bases between them. This CDR3 has 16 amino acids. For the CDR3, the DNA is TGTGCCAGCAGAACCGAGGGGGGGAGCTCCTACAATGAGCAGTTCTTC. This translates into CASRTEGGSSYNEQFF.

The chain recombines TRBV20-1 with TRBJ2-2; 9 bases agree with TRBD2. Trimming at V came to 5 bases and at J to 6 bases, leaving 7 bases not matched to a gene. Germline CDR1 and CDR2: DFQATT and SNEGSKA (reference sequence). CDR3 length equals 14 residues. The CDR3 region is CSAFAGGPSGELFF. CDR3 sequence (DNA): TGCAGTGCTTTTGCGGGGGGGCCGTCCGGGGAGCTGTTTTTT.

This clonotype occurred once. The CDR3: CATRDRGGYGYTF. CDR3 nucleotides: TGTGCCACTCGGGACAGGGGAGGCTATGGCTACACCTTC. The rearrangement joins TRBV24-1 to TRBJ1-2, with 10 positions matching TRBD1. Germline CDR1 is KGHDR and CDR2 is SFDVKD. This CDR3 has 13 residues. After removal of 10 bases from V and 4 bases from J, the junction contained 5 bases not matched to a gene.

This clonotype was observed many times. This chain links TRBV5-1 with TRBJ2-5, with a tentative D call TRBD2 (6 bases). Germline V gives CDR1 SGHRS, CDR2 YFSETQ. Between the trimmed V and J ends, which lost 2 bases and 5 bases, there was a span of 10 bases. The CDR3 is 13 residues long. The DNA for the CDR3 is TGCGCCAGCAGCTTTTCGGGGGAGGAGACCCAGTACTTC. It encodes CASSFSGEETQYF.

This chain uses TRBV2 with TRBJ2-1; weak D call: TRBD2 (6 bases). CDR1 and CDR2 from the germline V gene are SNHLY and FYNNEI. V shed 7 bases and J shed 4 bases, with 14 bases lying between them. This CDR3 has 14 amino acids. The CDR3 sequence is CASNPGDSYNEQFF. The CDR3 DNA reads TGTGCCAGCAACCCCGGGGACTCTTACAATGAGCAGTTCTTC.

The rearrangement uses TRBV15 and TRBJ2-3; D is unresolved. Germline V gene lookup returns CDR1 LNHNV and CDR2 YYDKDF (reference sequence). The CDR3 has 12 amino acids. Trimming removed 5 bases at V and 8 bases at J, with 11 bases between. CDR3 amino acids: CATSPYPSTQYF. In DNA, the CDR3 is TGTGCCACCAGCCCATACCCAAGTACGCAGTATTTT.

This clonotype was counted a few times. V usage is TRBV7-2 and J usage is TRBJ1-5; a weak D match, TRBD1 (5 bases). Trimming pared 1 base from V and 9 bases from J, leaving 16 bases between. The CDR3 totals 15 residues. Germline CDR1 and CDR2: SGHTA and FQGNSA. The CDR3 loop reads CASSLEMGQGRPQHF. In DNA, the CDR3 is TGTGCCAGCAGCTTAGAGATGGGGCAGGGACGGCCCCAGCATTTT.

There are many counts of this clonotype. The V call is TRBV20-1, the J call TRBJ1-5; no clear D. V lost 5 bases and J lost 0, with 14 bases in between. CDR1 DFQATT and CDR2 SNEGSKA come from the germline V gene (reference sequence). CDR3 length: 15 amino acids. The CDR3: CSALTRSNSNQPQHF. CDR3 in DNA: TGCAGTGCTCTCACACGAAGTAATAGCAATCAGCCCCAGCATTTT.

This clonotype was detected a few times. V and J are TRBV20-1 and TRBJ2-3; D gene unclear. From germline, CDR1 is DFQATT and CDR2 SNEGSKA (reference sequence). V lost 3 bases and J 0 bases, leaving 10 bases between the germline ends. The CDR3 contains 14 residues. The CDR3 protein is CSASVEASTDTQYF. For the CDR3, the DNA is TGCAGTGCTAGTGTAGAGGCTAGCACAGATACGCAGTATTTT.

The chain has TRBV12-3 or TRBV12-4 and TRBJ2-3, with D possibly TRBD1 on 6 matching bases. Trimming shortened V by 5 bases and J by 2 bases, and 17 bases separated the two germline ends. The CDR3 spans 16 residues. The CDR3 reads CASSPGTHHFTDTQYF. The CDR3 DNA reads as TGTGCCAGCAGTCCCGGGACACATCATTTCACAGATACGCAGTATTTT.